This entry is about one T cell receptor beta chain. The antigen remains undetermined. The germline V and J ends were trimmed by 1 base and 9 bases, with 19 bases remaining between them. Germline V gives CDR1 SGHTA, CDR2 FQGNSA. CDR3 length: 17 residues. These data originate in a study of blood T cells in healthy people across ages. Study results and limitations: Both naive CD4+ cell counts and diversity were greater in long-lived donors than in aged donors. The study regarded diversity estimates from one million T cells as underestimates. Older age went with lower TCR beta diversity per million T cells, in a roughly linear way.

Then a second PCR, running about 6 to 12 cycles, was carried out with a sample-barcoded 5' primer and a J-beta primer mix. One entry per CDR3 protein results from TCRdb running MiXCR on the 5' RACE reads. The repertoire includes 1.5 million to 2 million distinct CDR3 sequences, 40% to 55% of them detected once, and roughly 2.1% sits in the top ten. Sequencing input: blood. The chain recombines TRBV7-2 with TRBJ1-6; a weak D match, TRBD1 (5 bases). This TCR was recovered from a woman in her forties in good health. In nucleotides, the CDR3 is TGTGCCAGCAGCTTAGTTGGGGGAGGGGATTTTATTTCACCCCTCCACTTT. Its protein product is CASSLVGGGDFISPLHF.